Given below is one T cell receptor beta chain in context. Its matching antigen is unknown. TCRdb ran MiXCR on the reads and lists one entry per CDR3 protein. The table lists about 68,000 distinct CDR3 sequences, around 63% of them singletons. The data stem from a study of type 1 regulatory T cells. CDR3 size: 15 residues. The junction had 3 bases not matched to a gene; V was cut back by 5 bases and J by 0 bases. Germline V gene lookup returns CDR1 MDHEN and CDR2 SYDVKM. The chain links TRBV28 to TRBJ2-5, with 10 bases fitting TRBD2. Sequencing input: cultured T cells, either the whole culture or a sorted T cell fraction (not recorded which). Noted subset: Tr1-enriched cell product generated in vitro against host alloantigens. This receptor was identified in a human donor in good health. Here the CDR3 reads CASSLTSGYQETQYF. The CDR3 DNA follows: TGTGCCAGCAGTCTGACTAGCGGGTACCAAGAGACCCAGTACTTC.